This section outlines one TCR beta chain sequence together with its context. This receptor's antigen is unknown. Qualities for individual bases were not recorded, and no much larger clone is one base off. The library was produced with the immunoSEQ multiplex PCR assay. TCRdb obtained this table from immuneACCESS and retained in-frame rearrangements with V and J assigned. These tables miss some clones; where compared with another copy, unresolved V genes account for less than half of the shortfall, and the remainder is unexplained. A total of tens of thousands of clones appear in this sample, roughly nine tenths of them only once. Approximately 5.9% of the sample comes from the top ten. The sample comes from a study of T cell changes during pregnancy in multiple sclerosis (dated 2019 in TCRdb). About the full investigation: In women with multiple sclerosis, the researchers looked at how the T cell repertoire shifted as pregnancy progressed.

Reading from cysteine to phenylalanine, the CDR3 counts 15 amino acids. The DNA shown is the 45-base CDR3, in frame from base 1. The germline V gene (reference sequence) specifies SEHNR as CDR1 and FQNEAQ as CDR2. V loses 2 bases, J loses 4 bases, and the germline ends lie 12 bases apart. Rearrangement joined TRBV7-9 to TRBJ2-1; D gene: possibly TRBD1, on 6 matching bases. The sample in question was peripheral blood, obtained in the third trimester of pregnancy. The receptor was isolated from a female donor in good health, enrolled as a control in a pregnancy study. The nucleotides read TGTGCCAGCAGCTTAAGAATCGACAGGTACAATGAGCAGTTCTTC. It translates to CASSLRIDRYNEQFF.